One and the same sample provided the 19 T cell receptor beta chains below, sequenced in a study of blood T cell repertoires in COVID-19. Profiling relied on immunoSEQ multiplex PCR, and the TCRdb table lists in-frame clones only, not all of them. This sample carries more than 150,000 clones, around 80% of them seen once, and the ten largest clones take about an eighth. Sequencing was carried out using PBMCs or T cells enriched from blood (not recorded which). Receptor source: a man between 60 and 75 years old who had been exposed to COVID-19.

This clone is a singleton in its sample. The chain has TRBV23-1 and TRBJ2-7, with TRBD2 matching over 8 bases. TRBV23-1 is identified as an open reading frame with a role that is uncertain. Unmatched junction bases numbered 11, after V lost 8 bases and J lost 5 bases. The CDR3 totals 14 residues. The CDR3 sequence: CASPWGLEWDEQYF. CDR3 nucleotide sequence: TGCGCCAGCCCCTGGGGACTAGAATGGGACGAGCAGTACTTC.

The rearrangement uses TRBV19 and TRBJ1-5, with 8 nucleotides matching TRBD1. This CDR3 spans 16 amino acids. J lost 1 base, V lost 3 bases, and 5 bases had no gene match. Germline assignment: CDR1 LNHDA and CDR2 SQIVND (reference sequence). CDR3 DNA: TGTGCCAGTAGTATTACCGGACAGGGCAGCAATCAGCCCCAGCATTTT. It is translated as CASSITGQGSNQPQHF.

This clone was detected only a few times. This chain connects TRBV19 to TRBJ1-1, with D uncertain. This CDR3 region has 15 residues. Germline V lookup: CDR1 LNHDA, CDR2 SQIVND (reference sequence). With 5 bases removed from V and 0 bases from J, the gap between germline ends came to 13 bases. CDR3 residues: CASSPGGIMNTEAFF. CDR3 DNA sequence: TGTGCCAGTAGTCCGGGAGGAATTATGAACACTGAAGCTTTCTTT. The entire variable domain, with the rest obtained from reference TRBV19 and TRBJ1-1, is as follows: DGGITQSPKYLFRKEGQNVTLSCEQNLNHDAMYWYRQDPGQGLRLIYYSQIVNDFQKGDIAEGYSVSREKKESFPLTVTSAQKNPTAFYLCASSPGGIMNTEAFFGQGTRLTVV.

This chain links TRBV7-9 with TRBJ1-1, with no clear D. V shed 8 bases and J shed 4 bases, with 8 bases lying between them. Germline assignment: CDR1 SEHNR and CDR2 FQNEAQ (reference sequence). This CDR3 has 11 residues. The CDR3 loop is CASVRLTEAFF. CDR3 nucleotides: TGTGCCAGCGTCAGACTCACTGAAGCTTTCTTT.

This clone was picked up one time. This chain links TRBV19 with TRBJ1-4; 8 nucleotides line up with TRBD1. The V gene's germline CDR1 is LNHDA and CDR2 SQIVND (reference sequence). This CDR3 is 15 amino acids long. Trimming took 6 bases from V and 4 from J; bases not matched to a gene: 7. The CDR3 DNA is TGTGCCAGTAGCTTGCGGACAGGGTTTAATGAAAAACTGTTTTTT. It translates to CASSLRTGFNEKLFF.

V is TRBV6-2 or TRBV6-3 and J is TRBJ2-2; possibly TRBD1 for D (6 bases). Germline CDR1 and CDR2: MNHEY and SVGEGT. This CDR3 is built from 13 residues. V dropped 5 bases and J dropped 7 bases, with 11 bases sitting between them. CDR3 sequence reads: CASSTTGHGELFF. In DNA, the CDR3 is TGTGCCAGCAGTACCACAGGGCACGGGGAGCTGTTTTTT.

This chain uses TRBV7-2 with TRBJ2-1, with 9 positions matching TRBD1. The CDR3 runs 16 residues. CDR1 and CDR2 (germline): SGHTA, FQGNSA. V lost 5 bases, J lost 4 bases, and 9 bases stayed unmatched. CDR3 coding DNA: TGTGCCAGCAGCCGGACCGGCGGGACAGGGTACAATGAGCAGTTCTTC. Protein sequence: CASSRTGGTGYNEQFF.

There are a few counts of this clone. CDR3 coding DNA: TGTGCCAGCAGTTCGGTGGGACAGGCGACGATCTATGGCTACACCTTC. Translation gives CASSSVGQATIYGYTF. The rearrangement uses TRBV7-3 and TRBJ1-2, with 8 bases aligning to TRBD1. This CDR3 spans 16 amino acids. Losses at the gene ends were 6 bases for V and 4 bases for J; bases not matched to a gene: 13. Looked up from germline, CDR1 is SGHTA and CDR2 is FQGTGA. The whole variable domain, filled in from reference TRBV7-3 and TRBJ1-2, reads GAGVSQTPSNKVTEKGKYVELRCDPISGHTALYWYRQSLGQGPEFLIYFQGTGAADDSGLPNDRFFAVRPEGSVSTLKIQRTERGDSAVYLCASSSVGQATIYGYTFGSGTRLTVV.

This chain uses TRBV11-2 with TRBJ2-3; TRBD2 matches 9 bases. The junction had 6 bases not matched to a gene; V was cut back by 1 base and J by 4 bases. CDR1 SGHAT and CDR2 FQNNGV come from the germline V gene. The CDR3 length is 16 residues. In nucleotides, the CDR3 is TGTGCCAGCAGCTTAGCGGCGGGGGGGGGAGCAGATACGCAGTATTTT. Protein sequence: CASSLAAGGGADTQYF.

This chain connects TRBV7-2 to TRBJ2-1, with 9 bases identical to TRBD2. The junction had 9 bases not matched to a gene; V was cut back by 4 bases and J by 5 bases. The CDR3 is made up of 16 amino acids. Germline V gene lookup returns CDR1 SGHTA and CDR2 FQGNSA. DNA for the CDR3: TGTGCCAGCAGCTCCCCAAGCGGGAGGTTTAACAATGAGCAGTTCTTC. Amino acid sequence: CASSSPSGRFNNEQFF.

The gene calls are TRBV19 and TRBJ1-1; 10 positions match TRBD1. The CDR3 runs to 15 residues. The germline CDR1 and CDR2 sequences are LNHDA and SQIVND (reference sequence). The ends lost 5 bases at V and 4 bases at J; junction bases unmatched: 7. The CDR3: CASSADRGRVTEAFF. The CDR3 coding sequence is TGTGCCAGTAGTGCAGACAGGGGGCGAGTCACTGAAGCTTTCTTT.

This clone is a singleton in its sample. The CDR3 DNA reads as TGTGCCATCAGTGAGCCGGGGGTAGCGGGAGGTTTTCTCACAGATACGCAGTATTTT. Its protein is CAISEPGVAGGFLTDTQYF. The chain links TRBV10-3 to TRBJ2-3; TRBD2 matches at 10 bases. V dropped 2 bases and J dropped 2; count of bases not matched to a gene: 13. Looked up from germline, CDR1 is ENHRY and CDR2 is SYGVKD. This CDR3 has 19 amino acids.

The chain has TRBV6-5 and TRBJ1-1; possible D gene TRBD1, 5 bases. The CDR3 sequence is 14 residues long. Germline V gene data show CDR1 as MNHEY and CDR2 as SVGAGI. The ends were cut back, 7 bases at V and 1 base at J, with 13 bases in the middle. In DNA, the CDR3 is TGTGCCAGCACCTATGGGGCAGCGAACACTGAAGCTTTCTTT. Protein sequence: CASTYGAANTEAFF.

The V and J genes are TRBV5-4 and TRBJ2-2; the match to TRBD1 covers 10 bases. This CDR3 region has 16 residues. The trim removed 4 bases at V and 3 bases at J, leaving 6 bases unmatched. The germline gives CDR1 SGHNT, CDR2 YYREEE (reference sequence). The CDR3 spells CASSGRGQGHTGELFF. The CDR3 coding sequence is TGTGCCAGCAGCGGCAGGGGACAGGGGCACACCGGGGAGCTGTTTTTT.

The V gene is TRBV3-1 (or the pseudogene TRBV3-2), the J gene TRBJ2-3, with 9 bases matching TRBD1. J lost 6 bases, V lost 5 bases, and 0 bases had no gene match. Germline CDR1 and CDR2: LGHDT and YNNKEL (reference sequence). The CDR3 contains 12 residues. The CDR3 is CASSDRGDTQYF. CDR3 DNA sequence: TGTGCCAGCAGCGACAGGGGGGATACGCAGTATTTT.

This clone was seen only once. The chain employs TRBV30 and TRBJ2-7; D is possibly TRBD1 (8 bases). V lost 5 bases and J 2 bases, leaving 16 bases between the germline ends. The CDR3 has 14 amino acids. Germline values: CDR1 GTSNPN, CDR2 SVGIG (reference sequence). The CDR3 coding sequence is TGTGCCTGGGGGGGGGACAGGTTCCCCTACGAGCAGTACTTC. It specifies CAWGGDRFPYEQYF.

The chain recombines TRBV4-2 with TRBJ1-1, with D possibly TRBD1 on 6 matching bases. V was cut by 4 bases and J by 2 bases, with 14 bases left in between. In germline, CDR1 is LGHNA, CDR2 YNFKEQ. The CDR3 totals 15 residues. Written as DNA, the CDR3 is TGTGCCAGCAGCCTAGGACTGACAGGTAACACTGAAGCTTTCTTT. Translated: CASSLGLTGNTEAFF.

V and J are TRBV29-1 and TRBJ2-1; tentative D call: TRBD2 (6 bases). CDR3 length: 15 amino acids. Germline V CDR1 and CDR2: SQVTM, ANQGSEA. The V end lost 5 bases, the J end lost 2 bases, and 16 bases lay between the germline ends. CDR3 DNA: TGCAGCGTTCGAAAAACGGGAGCAACCTACAATGAGCAGTTCTTC. Translating it yields CSVRKTGATYNEQFF.

The chain employs TRBV15 and TRBJ2-3; no definite D call. CDR1 and CDR2 (germline): LNHNV, YYDKDF (reference sequence). Trimming stripped 4 bases from V and 4 bases from J, with 9 bases between. The CDR3 has 13 residues. The CDR3: CATSTRVADTQYF. As DNA, the CDR3 is TGTGCCACCAGCACTAGAGTCGCAGATACGCAGTATTTT. Variable domain in full (rest from reference TRBV15 and TRBJ2-3): DAMVIQNPRYQVTQFGKPVTLSCSQTLNHNVMYWYQQKSSQAPKLLFHYYDKDFNNEADTPDNFQSRRPNTSFCFLDIRSPGLGDTAMYLCATSTRVADTQYFGPGTRLTVL.